This T cell receptor beta chain was sequenced for a study of cytomegalovirus exposure and HLA in healthy donors. Study results and caveats: According to an earlier analysis, most TCR beta V segments yielded productive rearrangements about 90% or about 30% of the time.

PCR was performed using 60 Vbeta and 13 Jbeta primers. Using immunoSEQ multiplex PCR, the repertoire was profiled, and TCRdb retains in-frame clones only, with some absent. The sample shows about 230,000 clones, about 85% of them seen only once. This clone was seen only a few times. Its matching antigen is unknown. Material for sequencing was PBMCs. The receptor was isolated from a girl aged 2-15 years in good health and CMV-seronegative.

The CDR3 sequence is CASSLANRQGRVAFF. The CDR3 region has the DNA TGTGCCAGCAGCTTAGCCAACAGACAGGGTAGGGTAGCTTTCTTT. The rearrangement uses TRBV7-2 and TRBJ1-1; 7 bases fit TRBD1. The J segment lost 10 bases and the V segment lost 0 bases, leaving 11 bases of the junction unmatched. The CDR3 has 15 amino acids. Per the germline V gene, CDR1 is SGHTA and CDR2 is FQGNSA.